The sequence of this T cell receptor beta chain was determined in a study of blood T cell repertoires in COVID-19. The table lists this clone with a few counts. Participants had their cohort set by participant-reported clinical history. The CDR3 has 14 residues. V dropped 4 bases and J dropped 1 base, with 10 bases sitting between them. CDR1 is MNHEY and CDR2 is SVGAGI in the germline V gene. The assay was immunoSEQ multiplex PCR, and TCRdb's table has in-frame clones only and misses some. The sample contains 200,000 to 250,000 clones, nearly 90% of which appear only once. The sample taken for sequencing was PBMCs or T cells enriched from blood (not recorded which). The TCR comes from a man under 40 who had been exposed to COVID-19. The chain has TRBV6-5 and TRBJ1-1, with D possibly matching TRBD1 (5 bases). The CDR3 protein is CASSFRGGNTEAFF. The CDR3 nucleotides read TGTGCCAGCAGTTTCCGGGGGGGGAACACTGAAGCTTTCTTT.